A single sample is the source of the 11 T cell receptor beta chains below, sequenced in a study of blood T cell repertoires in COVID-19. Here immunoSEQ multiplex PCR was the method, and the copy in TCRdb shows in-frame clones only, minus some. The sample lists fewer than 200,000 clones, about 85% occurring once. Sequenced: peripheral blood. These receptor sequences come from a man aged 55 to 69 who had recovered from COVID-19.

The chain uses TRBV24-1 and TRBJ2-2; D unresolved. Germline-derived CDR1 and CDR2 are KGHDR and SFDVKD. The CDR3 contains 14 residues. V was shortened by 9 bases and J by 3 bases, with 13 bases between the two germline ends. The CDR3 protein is CATRATRDTGELFF. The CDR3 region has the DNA TGTGCCACCCGCGCTACTCGGGACACCGGGGAGCTGTTTTTT.

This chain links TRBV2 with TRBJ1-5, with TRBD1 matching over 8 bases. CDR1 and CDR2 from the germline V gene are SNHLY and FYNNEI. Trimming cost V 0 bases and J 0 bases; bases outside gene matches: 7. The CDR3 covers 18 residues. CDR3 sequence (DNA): TGTGCCAGCAGTGAAGCTTTGGACAGGGTTGATAGCAATCAGCCCCAGCATTTT. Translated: CASSEALDRVDSNQPQHF.

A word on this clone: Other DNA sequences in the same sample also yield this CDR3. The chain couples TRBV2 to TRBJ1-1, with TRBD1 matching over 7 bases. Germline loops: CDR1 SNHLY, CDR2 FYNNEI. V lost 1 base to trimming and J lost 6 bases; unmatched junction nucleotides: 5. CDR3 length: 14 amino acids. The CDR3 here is CASSEEGASAEAFF. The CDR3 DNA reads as TGTGCCAGCAGTGAAGAGGGGGCATCCGCTGAAGCTTTCTTT.

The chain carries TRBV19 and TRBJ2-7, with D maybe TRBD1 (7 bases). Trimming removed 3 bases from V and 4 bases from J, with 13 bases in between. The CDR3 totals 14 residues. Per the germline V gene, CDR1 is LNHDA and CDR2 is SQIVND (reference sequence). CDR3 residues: CASSMEGAWYEQYF. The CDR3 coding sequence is TGTGCCAGTAGTATGGAGGGGGCTTGGTACGAGCAGTACTTC.

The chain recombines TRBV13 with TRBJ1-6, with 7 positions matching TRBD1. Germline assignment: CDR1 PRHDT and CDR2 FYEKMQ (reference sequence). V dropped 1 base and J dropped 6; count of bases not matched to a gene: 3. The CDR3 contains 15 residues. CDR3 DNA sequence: TGTGCCAGCAGCTTAGACAGGGGCGGTAATTCACCCCTCCACTTT. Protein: CASSLDRGGNSPLHF. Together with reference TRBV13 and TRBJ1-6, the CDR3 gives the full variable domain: AAGVIQSPRHLIKEKRETATLKCYPIPRHDTVYWYQQGPGQDPQFLISFYEKMQSDKGSIPDRFSAQQFSDYHSELNMSSLELGDSALYFCASSLDRGGNSPLHFGNGTRLTVT.

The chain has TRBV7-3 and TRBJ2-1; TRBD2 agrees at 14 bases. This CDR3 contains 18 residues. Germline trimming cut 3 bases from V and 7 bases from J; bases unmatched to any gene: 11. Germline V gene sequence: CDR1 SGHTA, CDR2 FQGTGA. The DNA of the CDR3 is TGTGCCAGCAGCTTGTCGACTAGCGGGGGGGCCTATAAGAATGAGCAGTTCTTC. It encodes CASSLSTSGGAYKNEQFF.

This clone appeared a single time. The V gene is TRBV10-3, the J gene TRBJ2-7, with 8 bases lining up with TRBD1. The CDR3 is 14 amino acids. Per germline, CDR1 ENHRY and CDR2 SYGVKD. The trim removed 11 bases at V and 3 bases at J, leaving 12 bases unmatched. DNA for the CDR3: TGTGCCTTATCCCCCGGGACAGGCGGCTACGAGCAGTACTTC. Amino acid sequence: CALSPGTGGYEQYF.

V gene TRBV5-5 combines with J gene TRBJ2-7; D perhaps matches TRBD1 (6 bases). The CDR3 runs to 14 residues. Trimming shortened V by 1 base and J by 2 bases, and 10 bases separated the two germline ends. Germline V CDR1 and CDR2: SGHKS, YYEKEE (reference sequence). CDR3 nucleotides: TGTGCCAGCAGCTTGACGGGACATACCTACGAGCAGTACTTC. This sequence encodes CASSLTGHTYEQYF.

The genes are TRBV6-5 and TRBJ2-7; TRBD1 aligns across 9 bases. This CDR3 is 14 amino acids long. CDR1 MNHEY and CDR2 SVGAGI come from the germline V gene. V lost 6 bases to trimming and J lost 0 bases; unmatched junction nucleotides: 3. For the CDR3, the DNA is TGTGCCAGCAGAAGACAGGGGGGCTCCTACGAGCAGTACTTC. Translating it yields CASRRQGGSYEQYF.

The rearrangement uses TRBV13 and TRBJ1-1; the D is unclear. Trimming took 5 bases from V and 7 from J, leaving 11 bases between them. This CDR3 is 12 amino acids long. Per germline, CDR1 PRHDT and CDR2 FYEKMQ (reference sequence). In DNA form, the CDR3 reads TGTGCCAGCAGCCCCCCGGGGTTTGAAGCTTTCTTT. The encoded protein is CASSPPGFEAFF.

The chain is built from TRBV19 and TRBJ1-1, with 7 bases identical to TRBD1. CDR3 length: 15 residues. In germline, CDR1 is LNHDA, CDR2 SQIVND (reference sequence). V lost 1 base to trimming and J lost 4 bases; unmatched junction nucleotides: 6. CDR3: CASSIGRQGGTEAFF. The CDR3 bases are TGTGCCAGTAGTATAGGGAGACAGGGAGGCACTGAAGCTTTCTTT.